Reported below is one TCR beta chain. The data are from a study of blood T cells in healthy people across ages. In the study overall: T cells yielded about one barcoded beta molecule per two cells through template switching.

For the second PCR, which ran for roughly 7 to 11 cycles, a sample-barcoded 5' primer and a J-beta primer mix were used. The study obtained at least 2.5 million CDR3-containing paired-end reads from every sample. TCRdb reprocessed the 5' RACE reads via MiXCR and lists one record per CDR3 protein. Of 950,000 to 1,200,000 distinct CDR3 sequences in the sample, roughly two fifths are singletons; the top ten hold less than 15%. The V gene lost 1 base and the J gene lost 5 bases, with 11 bases spanning the gap. There are 13 residues in the CDR3. From germline, CDR1 is DFQATT and CDR2 SNEGSKA (reference sequence).

This TCR was sampled from a man aged 18 to 30 in good health. The chain couples TRBV20-1 to TRBJ2-5; D unresolved. Sequences were obtained from blood. CDR3 sequence: CSARGPWLETQYF. DNA for the CDR3: TGCAGTGCTAGAGGTCCCTGGTTGGAGACCCAGTACTTC.